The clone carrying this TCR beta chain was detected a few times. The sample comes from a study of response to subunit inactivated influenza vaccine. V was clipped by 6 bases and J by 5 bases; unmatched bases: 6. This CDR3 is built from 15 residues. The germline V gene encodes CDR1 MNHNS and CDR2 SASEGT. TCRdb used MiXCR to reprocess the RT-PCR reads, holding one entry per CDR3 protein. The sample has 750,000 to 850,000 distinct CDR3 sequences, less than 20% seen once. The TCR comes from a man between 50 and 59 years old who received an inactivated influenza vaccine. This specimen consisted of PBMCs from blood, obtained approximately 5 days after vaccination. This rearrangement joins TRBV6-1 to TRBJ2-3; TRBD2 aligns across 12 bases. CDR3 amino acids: CASSRLAGAEDTQYF. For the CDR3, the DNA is TGTGCCAGCAGCCGACTAGCGGGAGCTGAAGATACGCAGTATTTT.